This is a list of T cell receptor beta chains from one sample in a study of a mutant IDH1 vaccine in newly diagnosed glioma. These receptors lack a known antigen. Only in-frame clones appear in the TCRdb table, and some are missing; sequencing was by immunoSEQ multiplex PCR. The data hold tens of thousands of clones, with more than 80% observed a single time. The material was PBMCs, obtained from a glioma patient whose treatment included an IDH1 peptide vaccine. The receptors come from a woman aged 45-59 years with glioma. Each CDR3 is given with its conserved first and last residue. A D gene is named only where the DNA matches it firmly. Only some rows state a clone size, as once, few, many or a class for expanded clones.

D gene	J gene	clone size	V gene	CDR3 protein	CDR3 DNA
-	TRBJ1-6	-	TRBV11-2	CASSLGVQIYNSPLHF	TGTGCCAGCAGCTTAGGGGTGCAAATATATAATTCACCCCTCCACTTT
-	TRBJ2-1	-	TRBV7-6	CASSLLLHHNEQFF	TGTGCCAGCAGCTTACTACTACACCACAATGAGCAGTTCTTC
TRBD1	TRBJ2-5	-	TRBV5-1	CASSLGQAEETQYF	TGCGCCAGCAGCTTAGGACAGGCGGAAGAGACCCAGTACTTC
TRBD1	TRBJ2-5	-	TRBV7-2	CASRAGTAIQETQYF	TGTGCCAGCAGGGCCGGGACAGCTATACAAGAGACCCAGTACTTC
-	TRBJ1-5	once	TRBV11-2	CASSLFGSNQPQHF	TGTGCCAGCAGCTTATTCGGCAGCAATCAGCCCCAGCATTTT
-	TRBJ2-5	-	TRBV11-2	CASSFRETQYF	TGTGCCAGCAGCTTCAGAGAGACCCAGTACTTC
-	TRBJ2-1	-	TRBV4-1	CASSQGPGNEQFF	TGCGCCAGCAGCCAAGGTCCGGGGAATGAGCAGTTCTTC
-	TRBJ1-1	few	TRBV2	CASREIMNTEAFF	TGTGCCAGCAGAGAGATCATGAACACTGAAGCTTTCTTT
TRBD1	TRBJ1-6	-	TRBV5-1	CASSLGQGAISPLHF	TGCGCCAGCAGTCTCGGACAGGGTGCAATTTCACCCCTCCACTTT
-	TRBJ1-1	-	TRBV29-1	CSVESRWRAFF	TGCAGCGTTGAATCGAGGTGGAGAGCTTTCTTT
-	TRBJ2-2	-	TRBV6-5	CASSYNRGLDTGELFF	TGTGCCAGCAGTTACAATCGGGGGTTGGACACCGGGGAGCTGTTTTTT
TRBD1	TRBJ1-2	-	TRBV5-1	CASSAQGEGYGYTF	TGCGCCAGCAGCGCACAGGGGGAAGGCTATGGCTACACCTTC
-	TRBJ1-6	-	TRBV18	CASSLRTADNSPLHF	TGTGCCAGCTCGCTCCGGACAGCCGACAATTCACCCCTCCACTTT
TRBD2	TRBJ2-7	-	TRBV7-9	CASSLASGRAREQYF	TGTGCCAGCAGCTTAGCGAGCGGGAGGGCGAGGGAGCAGTACTTC
-	TRBJ1-3	-	TRBV6-5	CASSYDAAGNTIYF	TGTGCCAGCAGTTACGACGCGGCTGGAAACACCATATATTTT
TRBD1	TRBJ1-1	few	TRBV29-1	CSVRQGAITEAFF	TGCAGCGTTAGACAGGGGGCGATTACTGAAGCTTTCTTT
TRBD1	TRBJ1-4	once	TRBV29-1	CSVEFEPGQQQKKLFF	TGCAGCGTTGAATTCGAACCGGGACAGCAACAGAAAAAACTGTTTTTT
TRBD2	TRBJ2-1	-	TRBV9	CASSPRVAGGEREQFF	TGTGCCAGCAGCCCCAGGGTAGCGGGAGGGGAGAGGGAGCAGTTCTTC
-	TRBJ2-7	-	TRBV11-2	CASSLFTGTYEQYF	TGTGCCAGCAGCTTATTCACAGGGACCTACGAGCAGTACTTC
-	TRBJ2-3	-	TRBV29-1	CSVVAGLSTDTQYF	TGCAGCGTTGTCGCAGGGCTAAGCACAGATACGCAGTATTTT
TRBD1	TRBJ1-1	few	TRBV11-2	CASSSIRQGNTEAFF	TGTGCCAGCAGCTCAATCCGACAGGGGAACACTGAAGCTTTCTTT
-	TRBJ2-3	-	TRBV27	CASKRPQSTDTQYF	TGTGCCAGCAAACGGCCCCAAAGCACAGATACGCAGTATTTT
-	TRBJ2-5	-	TRBV5-6	CASSSSDYSSTQYF	TGTGCCAGCAGTTCCTCCGACTATTCCTCGACCCAGTACTTC
-	TRBJ2-7	once	TRBV28	CASTPVYGLSYEQYF	TGTGCCAGCACCCCCGTCTACGGCCTCTCCTACGAGCAGTACTTC
TRBD2	TRBJ2-3	-	TRBV5-4	CASSYSGKADTQYF	TGTGCCAGCAGCTATAGCGGGAAGGCCGATACGCAGTATTTT
-	TRBJ2-7	-	TRBV5-1	CASRYRDTFSYEQYF	TGCGCCAGCAGGTACCGGGACACCTTTTCCTACGAGCAGTACTTC
-	TRBJ2-7	-	TRBV10-2	CASSLLSYEQYF	TGCGCCAGCAGTCTACTCTCCTACGAGCAGTACTTC
-	TRBJ1-2	-	TRBV6-4	CASSEIGRDKDGYTF	TGTGCCAGCAGTGAAATTGGTAGGGATAAGGATGGCTACACCTTC
-	TRBJ1-5	-	TRBV6-1	CASTRRGESNQPQHF	TGTGCCAGCACCAGGAGAGGAGAGAGCAATCAGCCCCAGCATTTT
TRBD2	TRBJ2-7	-	TRBV29-1	CSVVQREHLEQYF	TGCAGCGTTGTTCAGCGGGAGCATCTCGAGCAGTACTTC
TRBD1	TRBJ1-5	-	TRBV19	CASTMTGVPYSNQPQHF	TGTGCCAGTACCATGACAGGGGTGCCATATAGCAATCAGCCCCAGCATTTT
-	TRBJ2-7	-	TRBV11-2	CASSPLDGYEQYF	TGTGCCAGCAGCCCCCTTGATGGCTACGAGCAGTACTTC
TRBD1	TRBJ2-3	-	TRBV10-3	CAISTFGQGAKTDTQYF	TGTGCCATCAGTACCTTCGGACAGGGGGCGAAAACAGATACGCAGTATTTT
-	TRBJ1-2	-	TRBV6-5	CASSYSEGPAGYTF	TGTGCCAGCAGTTACTCGGAGGGGCCAGCTGGCTACACCTTC
TRBD1	TRBJ2-7	-	TRBV5-6	CASSLFPGQGGGYEQYF	TGTGCCAGCAGCTTATTCCCGGGACAGGGTGGGGGCTACGAGCAGTACTTC
-	TRBJ2-3	-	TRBV4-2	CASSGLAVTDTQYF	TGTGCCAGCAGCGGGCTAGCAGTCACAGATACGCAGTATTTT
-	TRBJ2-1	-	TRBV2	CASSETPLAGSYNEQFF	TGTGCCAGCAGTGAAACCCCCCTCGCGGGGTCCTACAATGAGCAGTTCTTC
-	TRBJ2-5	-	TRBV4-1	CASSQGGLQETQYF	TGCGCCAGCAGCCAAGGGGGACTCCAGGAGACCCAGTACTTC
-	TRBJ2-3	once	TRBV29-1	CSVEVDSPGDTQYF	TGCAGCGTTGAAGTGGACAGCCCAGGGGATACGCAGTATTTT
TRBD1	TRBJ1-5	few	TRBV28	CASSLQGGRQPQHF	TGTGCCAGCAGCCTACAGGGGGGCCGGCAGCCCCAGCATTTT
-	TRBJ2-3	-	TRBV6-5	CASSERFTDTQYF	TGTGCCAGCAGTGAGCGGTTCACAGATACGCAGTATTTT
TRBD2	TRBJ2-1	-	TRBV7-3	CASSLDGRAGDEQFF	TGTGCCAGCAGCTTAGACGGGAGGGCGGGGGATGAGCAGTTCTTC
TRBD2	TRBJ2-1	-	TRBV4-1	CASSQFAGGSYNEQFF	TGCGCCAGCAGCCAATTCGCGGGAGGGTCGTACAATGAGCAGTTCTTC
TRBD2	TRBJ2-2	-	TRBV19	CASSSTRWGGTNTGELFF	TGTGCCAGTAGTTCCACCCGTTGGGGGGGGACGAACACCGGGGAGCTGTTTTTT
-	TRBJ2-7	-	TRBV28	CASIPGWGGKSYEQYF	TGTGCCAGCATACCGGGCTGGGGTGGGAAATCCTACGAGCAGTACTTC
TRBD2	TRBJ2-1	-	TRBV4-2	CASSQPGLGYNEQFF	TGTGCCAGCAGCCAGCCGGGACTAGGGTACAATGAGCAGTTCTTC
-	TRBJ1-6	-	TRBV10-3	CAIQGTMDSPLHF	TGTGCCATCCAGGGGACCATGGATTCACCCCTCCACTTT
-	TRBJ1-2	-	TRBV10-3	CAISDQGGYTF	TGTGCCATCAGTGACCAGGGTGGCTACACCTTC
TRBD2	TRBJ2-1	-	TRBV30	CACPFGLAGGPAQFF	TGTGCCTGCCCGTTTGGACTAGCGGGAGGGCCGGCGCAGTTCTTC
-	TRBJ2-7	-	TRBV25-1	CAAGEWKGYEQYF	TGTGCCGCAGGGGAATGGAAAGGGTACGAGCAGTACTTC
-	TRBJ1-5	-	TRBV10-3	CAISEGMNQPQHF	TGTGCCATCAGTGAGGGAATGAATCAGCCCCAGCATTTT
-	TRBJ1-1	-	TRBV7-3	CASSSSAESQAFF	TGTGCCAGCAGCTCGAGCGCGGAAAGTCAAGCTTTCTTT
-	TRBJ2-5	-	TRBV5-1	CASRSRGETQYF	TGCGCCAGCCGGTCCCGCGGAGAGACCCAGTACTTC
-	TRBJ2-1	-	TRBV2	CASTQAYEQFF	TGTGCCAGCACCCAGGCCTATGAGCAGTTCTTC
TRBD2	TRBJ2-7	-	TRBV9	CASSAGAGLTYEQYF	TGTGCCAGCAGCGCGGGAGCGGGGCTCACCTACGAGCAGTACTTC
TRBD2	TRBJ2-5	-	TRBV9	CASSALGLAGIGETQYF	TGTGCCAGCAGCGCCCTGGGACTAGCGGGAATTGGAGAGACCCAGTACTTC
-	TRBJ1-4	once	TRBV5-6	CASSFRSVQNEKLFF	TGTGCCAGCAGCTTCCGTTCTGTACAAAATGAAAAACTGTTTTTT
-	TRBJ2-2	-	TRBV5-1	CASSKVLNTGELFF	TGCGCCAGCAGCAAGGTTCTGAACACCGGGGAGCTGTTTTTT
TRBD2	TRBJ2-7	once	TRBV5-1	CASSLVTWREGSYEQYF	TGCGCCAGCAGCTTGGTAACTTGGCGGGAGGGCTCCTACGAGCAGTACTTC